Listed below are T cell receptor beta chains from one sample, sequenced in a study of shared clonotypes between healthy human individuals. The protocol was immunoSEQ multiplex PCR, while the TCRdb copy is restricted to in-frame clones and leaves out a portion. The sample holds over 2 million clones, about 95% seen once. The sequenced sample was naive CD4+ T cells sorted from blood. The receptor source for this set is a man younger than 30 in good health. The CDR3 runs from the conserved cysteine through the conserved F or W.

v_gene	j_gene	CDR3aa
TRBV10-2	TRBJ1-6	CASSESIRGNSPLHF
TRBV7-9	TRBJ2-3	CASSLGVQGITDTQYF
TRBV9	TRBJ2-7	CASSPEGTASEQYF
TRBV4-3	TRBJ2-7	CASSQVNRPTYEQYF
TRBV19	TRBJ1-2	CASSPRTGGYGYTF
TRBV19	TRBJ1-1	CASSSTGRPTEAFF
TRBV11-2	TRBJ1-1	CASSLAPDEGTEAFF
TRBV30	TRBJ2-7	CAWSTLAGTKGYSYEQYF
TRBV5-1	TRBJ1-3	CASSPPGNTIYF
TRBV2	TRBJ1-5	CASSGDLQPQHF
TRBV5-8	TRBJ1-5	CASSLGQGGGQPQHF
TRBV19	TRBJ1-5	CASSMGQGSRQPQHF
TRBV4-1	TRBJ2-2	CASSQEGTANTGELFF
TRBV14	TRBJ1-1	CASRQSGTEAFF
TRBV27	TRBJ2-6	CASSLQVTPGANVLTF
TRBV5-1	TRBJ2-7	CASSLGTGVYEQYF
TRBV25-1	TRBJ1-2	CASSFPGPVYGYTF
TRBV6-5	TRBJ2-7	CASSYSWVSPYEQYF
TRBV6-5	TRBJ1-1	CASSRSDRGNTEAFF
TRBV30	TRBJ1-1	CAWGRGPAEAFF
TRBV5-1	TRBJ2-7	CASSLPLGQGSYEQYF
TRBV6-5	TRBJ1-2	CASSYSNRVPGYTF
TRBV10-1	TRBJ2-1	CASSDSGSYNEQFF
TRBV6-5	TRBJ2-2	CASSYGGKRNSGELFF
TRBV7-9	TRBJ2-7	CASSLERYEQYF
TRBV27	TRBJ2-7	CASRRAGPLSSYEQYF
TRBV28	TRBJ1-5	CASSFLQSNQPQHF
TRBV5-1	TRBJ2-5	CASSLEGDQYF
TRBV28	TRBJ1-2	CASGTGDYGYTF
TRBV28	TRBJ2-3	CASSSLGGTQTDTQYF
TRBV5-1	TRBJ2-2	CASRGQGRNGAGAGELFF
TRBV14	TRBJ1-4	CASSQVGSNEKLFF
TRBV18	TRBJ2-7	CASSPSGGSYEQYF
TRBV5-1	TRBJ1-4	CASSLTSGTYATNEKLFF
TRBV5-5	TRBJ2-3	CASSPRDRLTDTQYF
TRBV7-2	TRBJ2-7	CASRAPWGGDSYEQYF
TRBV2	TRBJ2-3	CASSLVGELGTDTQYF
TRBV6-5	TRBJ2-7	CASSFGTGLSYEQYF
TRBV15	TRBJ1-5	CATSRDFTPPQHF
TRBV2	TRBJ1-4	CASSDRANEKLFF
TRBV29-1	TRBJ2-1	CSVRGLADNNEQFF
TRBV5-4	TRBJ2-7	CASSFNEGAYEQYF
TRBV9	TRBJ2-5	CASSGEGRGEETQYF
TRBV10-3	TRBJ1-1	CATGPRTANTEAFF
TRBV7-6	TRBJ2-1	CASSLWREEQFF
TRBV9	TRBJ2-6	CASSGKGSSGANVLTF
TRBV5-1	TRBJ2-1	CASSLVAGSSYNEQFF
TRBV27	TRBJ1-6	CASSAGVTINSPLHF
TRBV10-3	TRBJ2-3	CAVLTSGHTDTQYF
TRBV25-1	TRBJ1-1	CASTGQPNTEAFF
TRBV6-5	TRBJ2-7	CASRRGVTYEQYF
TRBV27	TRBJ1-6	CASSLRAGSNSPLHF
TRBV6-1	TRBJ1-1	CASSLTGGTTEAFF
TRBV28	TRBJ1-2	CASTDPGERGYTF
TRBV10-2	TRBJ2-7	CASSEVATSYEQYF
TRBV4-3	TRBJ2-7	CASSLTRDTYEQYF
TRBV5-4	TRBJ2-2	CASSLGIGSNTGELFF
TRBV7-2	TRBJ2-1	CASRPRTSGGSPEQFF